The T cell receptor (beta chain) under discussion was sequenced for a study of shared clonotypes between healthy human individuals. Study results and caveats: The donor pool, a small one, limited the genetic and exposure-history diversity represented.

On this clone: Its target is not known.

Genomic DNA of every subset was divided equally among multiple immunoSEQ plates. Generated by immunoSEQ multiplex PCR, the TCRdb table keeps only in-frame clones and is missing some. The sample holds around 500,000 clones, around 73% seen once. Extraction of genomic DNA in unsorted samples used about 90 million PBMCs. CDR1 and CDR2 (germline): MNHEY, SVGAGI. Deletions cut 5 bases from V and 3 bases from J, with 11 bases between. The CDR3 is 14 residues long. The V gene is TRBV6-5, the J gene TRBJ1-5, with D perhaps matching TRBD1 (5 bases). The sequence came from a middle-aged woman in good health. Some clones in this sample may be carry-over from other donors' samples. Sequencing used PBMCs. This CDR3 reads CASSRGGSNQPQHF. DNA for the CDR3: TGTGCCAGCAGTCGCGGGGGTTCCAATCAGCCCCAGCATTTT.